The T cell receptor (beta chain) under discussion was sequenced for a study of CD8+ T cells in alopecia areata. Turning to the study itself: It was oral tofacitinib, at 5 to 10 mg twice daily, that treated patients received. General study points: Scalp sequencing also captures normal skin's resident alphabeta T cells. Lesional scalp displayed greater clonality than normal scalp, most notably in alopecia totalis/universalis.

This clone was picked up a small number of times. Its matching antigen is unknown. The sequencing template was cDNA reverse transcribed from extracted RNA. Method: immunoSEQ multiplex PCR; TCRdb's copy keeps in-frame clones and lacks some. The sample lists more than 150,000 clones; just under 60% were seen once. From alopecia areata patients, lesional scalp punch biopsies and peripheral blood were collected. Per germline, CDR1 SNHLY and CDR2 FYNNEI. Trimming removed 9 bases at V and 2 bases at J, with 5 bases between. The CDR3 loop spans 12 amino acids. This TCR came from a human donor with alopecia areata. The input for sequencing was CD4+ T cells sorted from blood, taken at week 0. This rearrangement joins TRBV2 to TRBJ2-6; D perhaps matches TRBD1 (5 bases). The CDR3, as DNA: TGTGCCAGGACAGCTGGGGCCAACGTCCTGACTTTC. This translates into CARTAGANVLTF.